The 2 T cell receptor beta chains reported below all come from one sample, sequenced in a study of blood T cell repertoires in COVID-19 (TCRdb year 2020). Libraries were built with the immunoSEQ multiplex PCR assay. TCRdb obtained this table from immuneACCESS and retained in-frame rearrangements with V and J assigned. These tables miss some clones; where compared with another copy, unresolved V genes account for less than half of the shortfall, and the remainder is unexplained. The sample contains about 73,000 clones, around 77% of them found a single time. 2% to 2.5% of the sample lies in the top ten. Sequencing input: peripheral blood. These receptors were collected from a man between 65 and 80 years old with COVID-19, enrolled during active disease.

This clone occurred once. One end of the junction is discordant with germline, which a read error may explain. The chain combines TRBV7-7 with TRBJ1-1; 9 positions agree with TRBD1. The CDR3 runs to 17 residues. Germline V gene data show CDR1 as SSHAT and CDR2 as FNYEAQ (reference sequence). CDR3 in amino acids: CASSQGQGLVECTEAFF. The CDR3 DNA follows: TGTGCTAGCAGCCAGGGACAGGGATTGGTAGAGTGCACTGAAGCTTTCTTT. The variable domain in full, completed from reference TRBV7-7 and TRBJ1-1, reads GAGVSQSPRYKVTKRGQDVTLRCDPISSHATLYWYQQALGQGPEFLTYFNYEAQPDKSGLPSDRFSAERPEGSISTLTIQRTEQRDSAMYRCASSQGQGLVECTEAFFGQGTRLTVV.

The rearrangement joins TRBV11-1 to TRBJ2-7; 8 bases fit TRBD1. The CDR3 has 15 amino acids. CDR1 and CDR2 (germline): SGHAT, FQDESV (reference sequence). Trimming cost V 3 bases and J 0 bases; bases outside gene matches: 4. This CDR3 is CASSLDRAFSYEQYF. The DNA of the CDR3 is TGTGCCAGCAGCTTGGACAGGGCTTTCTCCTACGAGCAGTACTTC.